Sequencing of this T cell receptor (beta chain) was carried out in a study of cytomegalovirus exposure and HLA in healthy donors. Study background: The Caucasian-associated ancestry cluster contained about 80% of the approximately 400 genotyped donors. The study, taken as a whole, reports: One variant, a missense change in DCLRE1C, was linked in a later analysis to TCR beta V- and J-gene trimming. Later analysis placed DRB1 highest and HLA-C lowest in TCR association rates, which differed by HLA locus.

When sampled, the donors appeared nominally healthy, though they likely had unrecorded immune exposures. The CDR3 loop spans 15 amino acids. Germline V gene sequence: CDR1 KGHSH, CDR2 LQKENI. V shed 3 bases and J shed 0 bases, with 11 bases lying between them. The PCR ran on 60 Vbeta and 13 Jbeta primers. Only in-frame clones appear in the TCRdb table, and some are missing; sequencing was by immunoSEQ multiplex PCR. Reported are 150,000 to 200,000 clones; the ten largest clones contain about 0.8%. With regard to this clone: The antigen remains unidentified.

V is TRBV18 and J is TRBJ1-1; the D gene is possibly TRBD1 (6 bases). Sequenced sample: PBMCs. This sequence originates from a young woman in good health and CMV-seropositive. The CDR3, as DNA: TGTGCCAGCTCACCTTCTCAGGGGCTGAACACTGAAGCTTTCTTT. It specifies CASSPSQGLNTEAFF.